This TCR beta chain was recovered during a study of CD8 T cells in ankylosing spondylitis. Study results and caveats: A TCR beta motif of under 10 highly homologous variants appeared characteristic of ankylosing spondylitis blood.

MiXCR, applied by TCRdb to the 5' RACE reads, yields one record per CDR3 protein. The sample shows about 540,000 distinct CDR3 sequences, 9.5% to 15% of them seen only once. Comments on this clonotype: The antigen is undetermined.

This CDR3 is built from 13 residues. V was cut by 3 bases and J by 6 bases, with 14 bases left in between. Germline CDR1 reads DFQATT; CDR2 reads SNEGSKA (reference sequence). The material sequenced was blood, either unsorted or a sorted T cell fraction (not recorded which). The chain has TRBV20-1 and TRBJ1-1; D gene uncertain. This clonotype originated in a male donor with ankylosing spondylitis. The DNA for the CDR3 is TGCAGTGCTAGTTCCGTACAGCAAGCTGAAGCTTTCTTT. It translates to CSASSVQQAEAFF.